This T cell receptor (beta chain) appears in the sequencing data of a study of T cells after yellow fever vaccination. On the study more broadly: Preparing low-cell-number fractions relied on SMART-Seq v4 Ultra Low Input.

This CDR3 comprises 17 residues. Deletions cut 3 bases from V and 1 base from J, with 17 bases between. The germline gives CDR1 ENHRY, CDR2 SYGVKD. There are a few counts of this clonotype. Its antigen is unknown. For TCR, cDNA came from 5'RACE template switching, which added a universal primer site and UMIs. TCRdb recomputed calls from the 5' RACE reads with MiXCR, one row per CDR3 protein. This sample has approximately 600,000 distinct CDR3 sequences, with 12% found just once. Study-wide results and caveats: Primary-vaccination clones mostly resurfaced post-booster (96% CD4, more than 85% CD8). High-abundance clonotypes from the bulk population could contaminate FACS-sorted repertoires.

V is TRBV10-3 and J is TRBJ2-3; a weak D match, TRBD2 (5 bases). The TCR comes from a man in his thirties or forties who received the YFV17D yellow fever vaccine. The starting material was PBMCs, obtained on the day of the yellow fever booster vaccination. The CDR3 DNA follows: TGTGCCATCAGTGACACAGACCAAGCGCGGGGCACAGATACGCAGTATTTT. It encodes CAISDTDQARGTDTQYF.